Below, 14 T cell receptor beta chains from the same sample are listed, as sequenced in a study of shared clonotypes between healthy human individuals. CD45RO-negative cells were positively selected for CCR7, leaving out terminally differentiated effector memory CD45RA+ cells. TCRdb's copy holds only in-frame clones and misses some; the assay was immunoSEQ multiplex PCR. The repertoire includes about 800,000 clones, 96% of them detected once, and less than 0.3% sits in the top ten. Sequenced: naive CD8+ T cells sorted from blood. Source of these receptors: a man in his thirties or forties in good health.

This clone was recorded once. In DNA, the CDR3 is TGTGCCAGCAGTTTAATTAAAACTAGCGGGATTCGTGAGACCCAGTACTTC. This gives the protein CASSLIKTSGIRETQYF. The chain has TRBV27 and TRBJ2-5, with 10 positions matching TRBD2. Germline assignment: CDR1 MNHEY and CDR2 SMNVEV (reference sequence). This CDR3 contains 17 residues. The V and J ends lost 2 bases and 5 bases, in that order; junction bases with no gene match: 11.

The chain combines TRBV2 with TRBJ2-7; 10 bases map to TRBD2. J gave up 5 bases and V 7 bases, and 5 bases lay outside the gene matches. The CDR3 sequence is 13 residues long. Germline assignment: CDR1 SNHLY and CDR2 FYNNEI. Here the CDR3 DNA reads TGTGCCAGCAACGAAGCGGGAGGGCACGAGCAGTACTTC. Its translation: CASNEAGGHEQYF.

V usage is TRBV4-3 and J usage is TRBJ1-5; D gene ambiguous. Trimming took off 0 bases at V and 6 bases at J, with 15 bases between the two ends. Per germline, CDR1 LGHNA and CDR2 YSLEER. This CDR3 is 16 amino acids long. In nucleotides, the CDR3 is TGCGCCAGCAGCCAAGACCTATCTGTGGAGGGTCAGCCCCAGCATTTT. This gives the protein CASSQDLSVEGQPQHF.

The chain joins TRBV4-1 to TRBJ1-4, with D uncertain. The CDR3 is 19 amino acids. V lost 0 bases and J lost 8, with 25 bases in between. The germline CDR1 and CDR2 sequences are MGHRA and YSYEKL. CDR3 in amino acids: CASSQDSSDLGSGGEKLFF. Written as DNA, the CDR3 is TGCGCCAGCAGCCAAGATTCGAGTGATTTAGGTTCCGGTGGGGAAAAACTGTTTTTT.

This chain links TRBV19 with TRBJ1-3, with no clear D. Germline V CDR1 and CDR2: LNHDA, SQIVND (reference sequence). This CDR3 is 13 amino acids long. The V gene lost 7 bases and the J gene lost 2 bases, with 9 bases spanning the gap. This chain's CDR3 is CASNSSPGNTIYF. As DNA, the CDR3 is TGTGCCAGTAATAGCAGCCCTGGAAACACCATATATTTT.

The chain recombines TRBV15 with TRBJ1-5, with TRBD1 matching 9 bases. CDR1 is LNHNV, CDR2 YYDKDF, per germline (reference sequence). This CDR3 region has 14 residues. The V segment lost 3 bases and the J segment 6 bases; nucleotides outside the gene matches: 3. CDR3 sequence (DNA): TGTGCCACCAGCAGCACAGGGGGCGGTCAGCCCCAGCATTTT. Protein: CATSSTGGGQPQHF.

For the CDR3, the DNA is TGTGCCAGCAGTTTCCAAAACCAGGATTACGAGCAGTACTTC. Protein sequence: CASSFQNQDYEQYF. The rearrangement links TRBV27 to TRBJ2-7; D is unclear. Germline CDR1 is MNHEY and CDR2 is SMNVEV (reference sequence). Trimming shortened V by 3 bases and J by 4 bases, and 13 bases separated the two germline ends. This CDR3 contains 14 residues.

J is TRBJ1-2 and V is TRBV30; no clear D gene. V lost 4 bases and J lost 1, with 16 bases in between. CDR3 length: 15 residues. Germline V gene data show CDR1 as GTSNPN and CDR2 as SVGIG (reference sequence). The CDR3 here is CAWTPQDRDNYGYTF. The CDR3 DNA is TGTGCCTGGACCCCCCAGGACCGGGATAACTATGGCTACACCTTC.

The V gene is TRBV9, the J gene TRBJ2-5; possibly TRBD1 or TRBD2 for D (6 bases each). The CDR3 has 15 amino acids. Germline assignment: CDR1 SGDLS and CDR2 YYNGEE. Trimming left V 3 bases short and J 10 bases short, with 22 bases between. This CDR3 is CASSARGGYLGNQYF. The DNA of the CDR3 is TGTGCCAGCAGCGCCAGAGGGGGGTATCTTGGTAACCAGTACTTC.

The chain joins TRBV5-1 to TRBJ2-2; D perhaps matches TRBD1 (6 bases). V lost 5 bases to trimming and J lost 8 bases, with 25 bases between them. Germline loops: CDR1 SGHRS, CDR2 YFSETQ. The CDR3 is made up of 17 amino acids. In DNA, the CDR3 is TGCGCCAGCAGAGAGGGCCTTACAGGGATTTGGCCTGGGGAGCTGTTTTTT. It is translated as CASREGLTGIWPGELFF.

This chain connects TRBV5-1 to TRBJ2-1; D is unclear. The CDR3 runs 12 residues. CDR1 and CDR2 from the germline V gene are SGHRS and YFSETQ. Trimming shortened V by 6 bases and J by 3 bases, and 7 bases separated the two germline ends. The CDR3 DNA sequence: TGCGCCAGCACGTGGGACTACAATGAGCAGTTCTTC. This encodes CASTWDYNEQFF.

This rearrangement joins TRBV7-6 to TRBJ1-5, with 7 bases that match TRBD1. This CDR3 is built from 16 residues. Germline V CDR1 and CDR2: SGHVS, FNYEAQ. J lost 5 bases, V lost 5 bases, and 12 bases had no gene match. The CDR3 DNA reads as TGTGCCAGCAGCGCAACCCAAGGGGGCAGGTATCAGCCCCAGCATTTT. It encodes CASSATQGGRYQPQHF.

This chain's CDR3 is CASSLVLTDEQYF. In nucleotides, the CDR3 is TGTGCCAGCAGCTTGGTTCTCACGGACGAGCAGTACTTC. The chain recombines TRBV7-8 with TRBJ2-7; no firm D call. The germline gives CDR1 SGHVS, CDR2 FQNEAQ. Between the trimmed V and J ends, which lost 3 bases and 5 bases, there was a span of 11 bases. The CDR3 totals 13 residues.

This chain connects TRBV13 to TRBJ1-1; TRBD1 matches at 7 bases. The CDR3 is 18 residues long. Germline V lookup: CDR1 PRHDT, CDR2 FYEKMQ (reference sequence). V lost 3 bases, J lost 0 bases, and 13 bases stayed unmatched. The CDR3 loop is CASSFETGPIIMNTEAFF. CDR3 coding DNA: TGTGCCAGCAGCTTCGAGACAGGGCCTATAATAATGAACACTGAAGCTTTCTTT.